This TCR beta chain was observed in a study of shared clonotypes between healthy human individuals. Study-level points and caveats: Clonotypes shared by all four sorted-subset donors had higher generation probabilities than non-shared clonotypes.

V shed 5 bases and J 6 bases; nucleotides not matched to a gene: 13. Germline assignment: CDR1 SGHAT and CDR2 FQNNGV. The length of the CDR3 is 16 residues. Every subset had its genomic DNA shared out evenly among several immunoSEQ plates. The sorted-subset replicate PCRs were given about 210 ng DNA, which is 30,000 to 35,000 T cell genomes. The table came from immunoSEQ multiplex PCR; TCRdb's copy has only in-frame clones and leaves some out. The data contain some 2,000,000 clones, approximately 94% of them singletons. Of note for this clone: Its antigen is undetermined.

CD45RO-negative CD8 cells positively selected for CCR7 made up the naive population, which excluded terminally differentiated effector memory CD45RA+ cells. Adults of Caucasian background living in Nashville, Tennessee made up all donors. The clonotype was recovered from a man younger than 30 in good health. The specimen was naive CD8+ T cells sorted from blood. This sequence joins TRBV11-2 and TRBJ2-3; 8 nucleotides match TRBD2. The CDR3 is CASSDRPREGLDTQYF. Written as DNA, the CDR3 is TGTGCCAGCAGCGATCGACCCCGGGAGGGCCTGGATACGCAGTATTTT.